Presented here are 23 T cell receptor beta chains from one specimen sequenced in a study of T-cell reconstitution after alpha-beta-depleted transplantation in children. A TCRbeta library incorporating unique molecular identifiers was prepared. MiXCR was run by TCRdb on the PCR reads, yielding one entry per CDR3 protein. The sample contains some 200,000 distinct CDR3 sequences, roughly 8.1% of which appear only once. The starting material was PBMCs, mostly from graft donor cells, obtained 360 days after TCRalphabeta/CD19-depleted stem cell transplant. Source of these receptors: a male patient aged 2-10 years who had a stem cell transplant for acute myeloid leukemia, so the T cells may come from the graft donor.

The table lists this clonotype with many counts. This chain uses TRBV6-5 with TRBJ2-1; perhaps TRBD2 as D (5 bases). Germline CDR1 reads MNHEY; CDR2 reads SVGAGI. V dropped 6 bases and J dropped 4 bases, with 13 bases sitting between them. This CDR3 has 14 amino acids. The CDR3 loop is CASSVHEGYNEQFF. The CDR3 DNA is TGTGCCAGCAGCGTTCATGAGGGATACAATGAGCAGTTCTTC.

This clonotype has more than one count but fewer than ten. The V and J genes are TRBV5-1 and TRBJ2-1; tentatively, D is TRBD1 (6 bases). This CDR3 has 15 residues. Trimming left V 2 bases short and J 6 bases short, with 15 bases between. The germline V gene encodes CDR1 SGHRS and CDR2 YFSETQ. CDR3 sequence: CASSFGQGFVNEQFF. In nucleotides, the CDR3 is TGCGCCAGCAGCTTTGGGCAGGGGTTCGTCAATGAGCAGTTCTTC.

At least ten counts were recorded for this clonotype. The V gene is TRBV7-3, the J gene TRBJ1-1, with D tentatively TRBD1 (6 bases). The V gene lost 0 bases and the J gene lost 5 bases, with 13 bases spanning the gap. This CDR3 is 15 amino acids long. Germline V lookup: CDR1 SGHTA, CDR2 FQGTGA. The DNA of the CDR3 is TGTGCCAGCAGCTTAACCCTCGGGGGGCCTACTGAAGCTTTCTTT. Residues: CASSLTLGGPTEAFF. Full variable domain (rest looked up from reference TRBV7-3 and TRBJ1-1): GAGVSQTPSNKVTEKGKYVELRCDPISGHTALYWYRQSLGQGPEFLIYFQGTGAADDSGLPNDRFFAVRPEGSVSTLKIQRTERGDSAVYLCASSLTLGGPTEAFFGQGTRLTVV.

The chain is built from TRBV4-3 and TRBJ2-7; TRBD1 matches 8 bases. Unmatched junction bases numbered 5, after V lost 0 bases and J lost 1 base. This CDR3 comprises 16 residues. Germline lookup yields CDR1 LGHNA and CDR2 YSLEER. CDR3 nucleotides: TGCGCCAGCAGCCAAGATAGGACAGGGATTTCCTACGAGCAGTACTTC. It codes for CASSQDRTGISYEQYF.

This clonotype has just a few counts. The V call is TRBV20-1, the J call TRBJ1-1; D unresolved. From germline, CDR1 is DFQATT and CDR2 SNEGSKA (reference sequence). The CDR3 length is 14 residues. Trimming stripped 0 bases from V and 0 bases from J, with 8 bases between. The CDR3 here is CSARDLRMNTEAFF. The CDR3 coding sequence is TGCAGTGCTAGAGATCTCAGGATGAACACTGAAGCTTTCTTT.

V gene TRBV4-1 combines with J gene TRBJ2-7; D is unresolved. Germline CDR1 and CDR2: MGHRA and YSYEKL. The CDR3 consists of 17 residues. The ends were cut back, 1 base at V and 0 bases at J, with 16 bases in the middle. The CDR3 DNA sequence: TGCGCCAGCAGCCAAGTTCAGGATTGGGCAAGCTCCTACGAGCAGTACTTC. The encoded protein is CASSQVQDWASSYEQYF.

On this clonotype itself: It may be a read error: a sequence one base away is much more abundant. The chain combines TRBV24-1 with TRBJ2-2; 8 positions match TRBD1. CDR1 and CDR2 (germline): KGHDR, SFDVKD. The CDR3 loop spans 14 amino acids. The CDR3 reads CATSRGPNTGEPFF. Written as DNA, the CDR3 is TGTGCCACCAGCAGGGGGCCCAACACCGGGGAGCCGTTTTTT.

This chain connects TRBV12-3 or TRBV12-4 to TRBJ2-7; no clear D. V lost 4 bases and J lost 6, with 13 bases in between. The CDR3 runs 13 residues. CDR3 loop: CASSSYPWGEQYF. CDR3 nucleotide sequence: TGTGCCAGCAGTTCGTACCCTTGGGGCGAGCAGTACTTC.

The table lists this clonotype with many counts. This chain uses TRBV12-3 or TRBV12-4 with TRBJ2-1; 8 bases agree with TRBD2. Trimming removed 5 bases from V and 5 bases from J; junction bases left unmatched: 8. The CDR3 is 15 amino acids. The CDR3, as DNA: TGTGCCAGCAGTCCTAGCGGGTCAAATCACAATGAGCAGTTCTTC. It specifies CASSPSGSNHNEQFF.

The rearrangement uses TRBV20-1 and TRBJ2-1, with 7 bases lining up with TRBD2. Germline CDR1 is DFQATT and CDR2 is SNEGSKA (reference sequence). V was clipped by 5 bases and J by 9 bases; unmatched bases: 13. The CDR3 contains 14 residues. Here the CDR3 DNA reads TGCAGTGCTCTCCGACTAGCCCCAAGGGGTGAGCAGTTCTTC. As protein: CSALRLAPRGEQFF.

The chain couples TRBV20-1 to TRBJ1-1, with D perhaps matching TRBD1 (5 bases). The CDR3 loop spans 15 amino acids. CDR1 and CDR2 from the germline V gene are DFQATT and SNEGSKA (reference sequence). The CDR3 region is CCWGQASALSTEAFF. Written as DNA, the CDR3 is TGCTGCTGGGGCCAGGCATCTGCCTTGAGCACTGAAGCTTTCTTT.

This chain links TRBV12-3 or TRBV12-4 with TRBJ2-6; D is undetermined. The CDR3 is 15 amino acids. V dropped 6 bases and J dropped 1 base, with 10 bases sitting between them. The CDR3 DNA is TGTGCCAGCAGCTCCCTAGTATCTGGGGCCAACGTCCTGACTTTC. Residues: CASSSLVSGANVLTF.

This clonotype has a count of ten or more. The chain is built from TRBV7-9 and TRBJ2-3, with D tentatively TRBD1 (7 bases). Germline V lookup: CDR1 SEHNR, CDR2 FQNEAQ (reference sequence). V lost 5 bases and J lost 5, with 17 bases in between. CDR3 length equals 15 residues. The CDR3 reads CASSQGGRVEDTQYF. CDR3 bases: TGTGCCAGCAGCCAGGGGGGCAGGGTCGAAGATACGCAGTATTTT.

CDR3 bases: TGTGCCAGTAGTATGTCGACACCGAATCAGCCCCAGCATTTT. It codes for CASSMSTPNQPQHF. V and J are TRBV19 and TRBJ1-5; D is unresolved. Germline-derived CDR1 and CDR2 are LNHDA and SQIVND (reference sequence). This CDR3 spans 14 amino acids. V was trimmed by 3 bases and J by 4 bases, leaving 10 bases between them.

The chain links TRBV20-1 to TRBJ2-5, with TRBD2 matching 8 bases. The CDR3 sequence is 15 residues long. The germline CDR1 and CDR2 sequences are DFQATT and SNEGSKA (reference sequence). V dropped 2 bases and J dropped 1; count of bases not matched to a gene: 6. For the CDR3, the DNA is TGCAGTGCTAGACGGCTAGCGGGTATCCAAGAGACCCAGTACTTC. Its translation: CSARRLAGIQETQYF.

This clonotype has more than one count but fewer than ten. The rearrangement joins TRBV12-3 or TRBV12-4 to TRBJ2-7; a weak D match, TRBD2 (5 bases). The CDR3 is 14 residues long. The V end was cut by 4 bases, the J end by 3 bases, with 13 bases between. The CDR3 DNA reads TGTGCCAGCAGTTCCAGAGGGTTAGGCTACGAGCAGTACTTC. Amino acids: CASSSRGLGYEQYF.

The V gene is TRBV20-1, the J gene TRBJ1-2; 8 bases are a match to TRBD1. The CDR3 consists of 12 residues. Germline CDR1 DFQATT, CDR2 SNEGSKA (reference sequence). V trimming: 6 bases; J trimming: 6 bases; junction bases outside the gene matches: 6. CDR3 DNA sequence: TGCAGTGCCATGGACAGGGAGCATGGCTACACCTTC. Its protein product is CSAMDREHGYTF.

This clonotype was picked up a small number of times. The J gene is TRBJ2-7, the V gene TRBV20-1; no reliable D call. Looked up from germline, CDR1 is DFQATT and CDR2 is SNEGSKA (reference sequence). CDR3 length equals 13 residues. Trimming took 1 base from V and 1 from J, leaving 8 bases between them. CDR3 in amino acids: CSARAGLSYEQYF. CDR3 DNA: TGCAGTGCTAGAGCGGGCCTTTCCTACGAGCAGTACTTC.

In this sample, this clonotype turned up many times. The chain combines TRBV7-9 with TRBJ2-3; no firm D call. Germline V gene sequence: CDR1 SEHNR, CDR2 FQNEAQ (reference sequence). Trimming stripped 1 base from V and 6 bases from J, with 8 bases between. The CDR3 is made up of 13 amino acids. The CDR3 is CASSLEAEDTQYF. The DNA of the CDR3 is TGTGCCAGCAGCTTAGAGGCGGAGGATACGCAGTATTTT.

The chain uses TRBV5-6 and TRBJ2-6, with a weak D call TRBD1 (6 bases). The germline V gene has CDR1 SGHDT and CDR2 YYEEEE. The CDR3 is made up of 17 amino acids. Trimming removed 0 bases at V and 0 bases at J, with 10 bases between. CDR3 bases: TGTGCCAGCAGCTTGGACGGACAGTACTCTGGGGCCAACGTCCTGACTTTC. This encodes CASSLDGQYSGANVLTF.

This clonotype was counted ten times or more. CDR3 amino acids: CASSFIGQALQPQHF. The DNA of the CDR3 is TGTGCCAGCAGTTTCATCGGACAGGCCCTTCAGCCCCAGCATTTT. The J gene is TRBJ1-5, the V gene TRBV28, with 7 bases fitting TRBD1. V gave up 3 bases and J gave up 6 bases; unmatched junction bases: 8. The CDR3 has 15 residues. CDR1 and CDR2 from the germline V gene are MDHEN and SYDVKM. Supplemented by reference TRBV28 and TRBJ1-5, the full variable domain reads DVKVTQSSRYLVKRTGEKVFLECVQDMDHENMFWYRQDPGLGLRLIYFSYDVKMKEKGDIPEGYSVSREKKERFSLILESASTNQTSMYLCASSFIGQALQPQHFGDGTRLSIL.

This clonotype was recorded a few times. The rearrangement uses TRBV21-1 and TRBJ2-7; the table's D call TRBD2 went unverified against the DNA. TRBV21-1 is designated a pseudogene. The length of the CDR3 is 15 residues. The DNA for the CDR3 is TGTGCCAGCAGCAAAGGCGGGGGGCTGGACTACGAGCAGTACGTC. This codes for CASSKGGGLDYEQYV.

Many counts were recorded for this clonotype. V usage is TRBV12-3 or TRBV12-4 and J usage is TRBJ1-1; D gene unclear. There are 11 residues in the CDR3. V gave up 6 bases and J gave up 7 bases, with 9 bases separating them. The DNA of the CDR3 is TGTGCCAGCAGCCTGGACGTTGAAGCTTTCTTT. This encodes CASSLDVEAFF.